This T cell receptor beta chain came from a study of cytomegalovirus exposure and HLA in healthy donors. Study-wide results and caveats: CMV serostatus was the only recorded immune exposure for donors. A later analysis linked 16,951 TCR beta sequences to HLA alleles at 0.05 false discovery rate.

The CDR3 is made up of 14 amino acids. Germline-derived CDR1 and CDR2 are SGDLS and YYNGEE. Trimming removed 2 bases at V and 0 bases at J, with 3 bases between. Primers: 60 Vbeta forward and 13 Jbeta reverse. Original analysis: In a later analysis, around 10 million of 75 million to 90 million unique beta chains occurred in at least two donors. Profiling relied on immunoSEQ multiplex PCR, and the TCRdb table lists in-frame clones only, not all of them. That table supplies the V and J calls and clone size; D and trimming were determined from the DNA. The data hold roughly 150,000 clones, with 65% to 85% observed a single time. With regard to this clone: Its antigen is undetermined.

The receptor comes from a male donor in good health and CMV-seronegative. The gene calls are TRBV9 and TRBJ2-6, with no clear D. The sequencing sample was made of PBMCs. In DNA form, the CDR3 reads TGTGCCAGCAGCGTGAGCTCTGGGGCCAACGTCCTGACTTTC. Translating it yields CASSVSSGANVLTF.